Presented here are 24 T cell receptor beta chains from one specimen sequenced in a study of T cell responses to AZD1222 COVID-19 vaccine. The method was immunoSEQ multiplex PCR; TCRdb's version includes in-frame clones alone and lacks a portion of them. The top ten clones hold 6.5% to 8.5% of a sample with under 150,000 clones, 85% of them seen once. This material consisted of peripheral blood, taken 28 days after the second dose of the MenACWY control vaccine. These receptor sequences come from an adult who received the MenACWY meningococcal vaccine as a control.

The chain combines TRBV4-2 with TRBJ2-6; D is undetermined. Between the trimmed V and J ends, which lost 1 base and 4 bases, there was a span of 8 bases. Germline CDR1 is LGHNA and CDR2 is YNFKEQ. The CDR3 runs 15 residues. CDR3 bases: TGTGCCAGCAGCCAAGCGTCCTTCGGGGCCAACGTCCTGACTTTC. It specifies CASSQASFGANVLTF.

This clone was found a few times. The J gene is TRBJ2-7, the V gene TRBV28; the D call may be TRBD1 or TRBD2 (5 bases each). Looked up from germline, CDR1 is MDHEN and CDR2 is SYDVKM. The CDR3 contains 15 residues. V was clipped by 7 bases and J by 3 bases, with 19 bases between them. The CDR3 here is CASITSPGPSYEQYF. DNA for the CDR3: TGTGCCAGCATCACCTCTCCGGGACCGAGCTACGAGCAGTACTTC.

V is TRBV5-6 and J is TRBJ1-1; TRBD1 might be the D (5 bases). Trimming shortened V by 7 bases and J by 1 base, and 14 bases separated the two germline ends. The CDR3 has 14 residues. CDR1 SGHDT and CDR2 YYEEEE come from the germline V gene. CDR3: CASLRAGRNTEAFF. DNA of the CDR3: TGTGCCAGCCTCCGGGCAGGGAGGAACACTGAAGCTTTCTTT.

The CDR3 nucleotides are TGCGCCAGCAGCTTAGAGGGAGAGGGTAGCAATGAGCAGTTCTTC. Its protein is CASSLEGEGSNEQFF. The chain uses TRBV5-1 and TRBJ2-1, with a possible D match to TRBD2 (5 bases). Deletions cut 2 bases from V and 6 bases from J, with 15 bases between. Germline CDR1 SGHRS, CDR2 YFSETQ. The CDR3 sequence is 15 residues long.

The CDR3 sequence is CASSQEGTGLYEQFF. As DNA, the CDR3 is TGTGCCAGCAGCCAAGAAGGGACTGGTTTATATGAGCAGTTCTTC. The chain links TRBV3-1 (or the pseudogene TRBV3-2) to TRBJ2-1; perhaps TRBD2 as D (6 bases). Trimming stripped 0 bases from V and 8 bases from J, with 14 bases between. This CDR3 is 15 amino acids long. The germline V gene encodes CDR1 LGHDT and CDR2 YNNKEL (reference sequence).

This clone came up a few times. The chain recombines TRBV7-8 with TRBJ1-2; perhaps TRBD1 as D (6 bases). The germline gives CDR1 SGHVS, CDR2 FQNEAQ. V was pared by 3 bases and J by 2 bases, with 16 bases between. The CDR3 sequence is 16 residues long. The CDR3 DNA is TGTGCCAGCAGCTTTAGTTCGGGGGCCGCCAACTATGGCTACACCTTC. Protein: CASSFSSGAANYGYTF.

This chain links TRBV5-6 with TRBJ1-2; 9 bases agree with TRBD1. The CDR3 has 14 amino acids. CDR1 SGHDT and CDR2 YYEEEE come from the germline V gene. After removal of 3 bases from V and 0 bases from J, the junction contained 0 bases not matched to a gene. The CDR3 bases are TGTGCCAGCAGCTGGGACAGGGCTAACTATGGCTACACCTTC. This sequence encodes CASSWDRANYGYTF.

The chain employs TRBV24-1 and TRBJ2-2; the D is unclear. V dropped 8 bases and J dropped 1 base, with 4 bases sitting between them. Germline CDR1 and CDR2: KGHDR and SFDVKD. The CDR3 covers 12 residues. CDR3 residues: CATTENTGELFF. In DNA form, the CDR3 reads TGTGCCACCACAGAGAACACCGGGGAGCTGTTTTTT.

Only one count was recorded for this clone. The chain couples TRBV5-5 to TRBJ1-2, with 7 bases identical to TRBD1. The CDR3 is 15 residues long. J lost 4 bases, V lost 4 bases, and 10 bases had no gene match. Looked up from germline, CDR1 is SGHKS and CDR2 is YYEKEE (reference sequence). In DNA form, the CDR3 reads TGTGCCAGCAGCCTTACCCCGACAGGGACCTATGGCTACACCTTC. Amino acid sequence: CASSLTPTGTYGYTF.

The chain carries TRBV7-2 and TRBJ2-3, with TRBD2 matching 11 bases. V lost 5 bases to trimming and J lost 5 bases; unmatched junction nucleotides: 9. The CDR3 runs to 16 residues. Germline CDR1 is SGHTA and CDR2 is FQGNSA. CDR3 in DNA: TGTGCCAGCAGCCTCGGGCTAGCGGGAGGTGAAGATACGCAGTATTTT. Its translation is CASSLGLAGGEDTQYF.

The chain combines TRBV28 with TRBJ1-1; D is ambiguous. V was pared by 6 bases and J by 1 base, with 9 bases between. The CDR3 has 13 amino acids. CDR1 is MDHEN and CDR2 is SYDVKM in the germline V gene. This CDR3 is CASSLIGNTEAFF. The CDR3 nucleotides read TGTGCCAGCAGCCTAATAGGGAACACTGAAGCTTTCTTT.

The V call is TRBV5-1, the J call TRBJ1-2, with 7 bases aligning to TRBD1. There are 18 residues in the CDR3. Trimming at V came to 4 bases and at J to 2 bases, leaving 17 bases not matched to a gene. The germline V gene encodes CDR1 SGHRS and CDR2 YFSETQ. The CDR3 region has the DNA TGCGCCAGCAGCCTCCTATGGTATGACAGGGACTACAACTATGGCTACACCTTC. This encodes CASSLLWYDRDYNYGYTF.

V and J are TRBV7-2 and TRBJ2-1, with D tentatively TRBD1 (5 bases). The ends were cut back, 2 bases at V and 3 bases at J, with 8 bases in the middle. Germline V gives CDR1 SGHTA, CDR2 FQGNSA. CDR3 length: 14 amino acids. Here the CDR3 DNA reads TGTGCCAGCAGCTTACAAGGACACTACAATGAGCAGTTCTTC. Protein: CASSLQGHYNEQFF.

V is TRBV27 and J is TRBJ1-6; a weak D match, TRBD1 (5 bases). V lost 6 bases and J lost 6, with 12 bases in between. Germline-derived CDR1 and CDR2 are MNHEY and SMNVEV (reference sequence). This CDR3 region has 14 residues. CDR3 DNA: TGTGCCAGCAGAACGGGGGTTCCTAATTCACCCCTCCACTTT. Protein product: CASRTGVPNSPLHF.

The rearrangement uses TRBV27 and TRBJ1-2; D call uncertain. The germline V and J ends were trimmed by 4 bases and 8 bases, with 17 bases remaining between them. The germline V gene encodes CDR1 MNHEY and CDR2 SMNVEV (reference sequence). The CDR3 spans 14 residues. The CDR3 loop reads CASSSDTGLGGYTF. CDR3 in DNA: TGTGCCAGCAGTTCGGATACGGGTTTAGGCGGCTACACCTTC.

This clone was recorded once. This chain joins TRBV7-6 and TRBJ2-2, with TRBD2 matching over 14 bases. The CDR3 length is 19 residues. The V gene's germline CDR1 is SGHVS and CDR2 FNYEAQ. Trimming at V came to 3 bases and at J to 4 bases, leaving 10 bases not matched to a gene. The CDR3 protein is CASSFAPGLAGAGTGELFF. As DNA, the CDR3 is TGTGCCAGCAGCTTCGCACCGGGACTAGCGGGAGCGGGCACCGGGGAGCTGTTTTTT.

The chain combines TRBV5-1 with TRBJ1-4; 9 bases are shared with TRBD1. The CDR3 consists of 16 residues. After removal of 2 bases from V and 5 bases from J, the junction contained 7 bases not matched to a gene. Germline assignment: CDR1 SGHRS and CDR2 YFSETQ. CDR3 protein: CASSLGTGFGNEKLFF. The CDR3 DNA is TGCGCCAGCAGCTTAGGGACAGGGTTCGGAAATGAAAAACTGTTTTTT. The variable domain in full, completed from reference TRBV5-1 and TRBJ1-4, reads KAGVTQTPRYLIKTRGQQVTLSCSPISGHRSVSWYQQTPGQGLQFLFEYFSETQRNKGNFPGRFSGRQFSNSRSEMNVSTLELGDSALYLCASSLGTGFGNEKLFFGSGTQLSVL.

The rearrangement uses TRBV6-5 and TRBJ1-6, with TRBD1 matching over 10 bases. The CDR3 covers 15 residues. The V segment lost 10 bases and the J segment 6 bases; nucleotides outside the gene matches: 9. Germline values: CDR1 MNHEY, CDR2 SVGAGI. CDR3 region: CATLRQGAPNSPLHF. The CDR3 bases are TGTGCCACTCTCCGACAGGGGGCTCCTAATTCACCCCTCCACTTT.

The chain employs TRBV11-3 and TRBJ2-1, with a tentative D call TRBD1 (5 bases). V lost 1 base and J 8 bases, leaving 9 bases between the germline ends. Germline lookup yields CDR1 SGHNT and CDR2 YENEEA. The CDR3 covers 13 residues. The CDR3 nucleotides read TGTGCCAGCAGCTTAGTCCTAGGGGATGAGCAGTTCTTC. Its protein product is CASSLVLGDEQFF. The full variable domain, completed using reference TRBV11-3 and TRBJ2-1, is EAGVVQSPRYKIIEKKQPVAFWCNPISGHNTLYWYLQNLGQGPELLIRYENEEAVDDSQLPKDRFSAERLKGVDSTLKIQPAELGDSAVYLCASSLVLGDEQFFGPGTRLTVL.

V usage is TRBV11-3 and J usage is TRBJ2-1; D is perhaps TRBD1 (6 bases). This CDR3 is built from 14 residues. Germline CDR1 reads SGHNT; CDR2 reads YENEEA. Trimming took 7 bases from V and 0 from J, leaving 10 bases between them. The CDR3 spells CASTDSSSYNEQFF. CDR3 bases: TGTGCCAGCACGGACAGCAGCTCCTACAATGAGCAGTTCTTC.

Only a few counts were recorded for this clone. The chain links TRBV13 to TRBJ1-1, with unresolved D. CDR1 and CDR2 from the germline V gene are PRHDT and FYEKMQ (reference sequence). V was trimmed by 8 bases and J by 3 bases, leaving 13 bases between them. This CDR3 has 13 residues. The CDR3 nucleotides read TGTGCCAGCTCGGTAAGGGTAGACACTGAAGCTTTCTTT. This sequence encodes CASSVRVDTEAFF.

The CDR3 protein is CASSYMGAGGYTF. The CDR3, as DNA: TGTGCCAGCAGTTACATGGGGGCTGGAGGCTACACCTTC. The gene calls are TRBV6-5 and TRBJ1-2; perhaps TRBD1 as D (6 bases). This CDR3 contains 13 residues. CDR1 is MNHEY and CDR2 is SVGAGI in the germline V gene. Trimming stripped 2 bases from V and 8 bases from J, with 12 bases between.

J is TRBJ1-4 and V is TRBV14; no definite D call. The CDR3 extends over 13 amino acids. Trimming pared 3 bases from V and 8 bases from J, leaving 10 bases between. CDR1 is SGHDN, CDR2 FVKESK, per germline. The CDR3 DNA is TGTGCCAGCAGCCAGGGGAGGAGGGAAAAACTGTTTTTT. Translating it yields CASSQGRREKLFF.

There are a few counts of this clone. The rearrangement joins TRBV9 to TRBJ2-2; 8 nucleotides line up with TRBD1. V was clipped by 0 bases and J by 7 bases; unmatched bases: 5. CDR1 is SGDLS, CDR2 YYNGEE, per germline. The CDR3 sequence is 15 residues long. In DNA form, the CDR3 reads TGTGCCAGCAGCGTAGAAACAGGGGGTAACGGGGAGCTGTTTTTT. Protein: CASSVETGGNGELFF.